One sample yielded the 31 T cell receptor beta chains listed below, sequenced in a study of CD8+ T cells in alopecia areata. In each case, RNA was isolated and then reverse transcribed into cDNA as the sequencing template. Method: immunoSEQ multiplex PCR; TCRdb's copy keeps in-frame clones and lacks some. The sample includes over 100,000 clones, none of them occurring once. What was sequenced was lesional skin. Receptors originate from a C3H/HeJ mouse with alopecia areata. This strain's MHC haplotype is H2-k.

Only a few counts were recorded for this clone. The gene symbols are mouse symbols. The read is 4 residues too short to cover the CDR3 end, so that end is filled in from the germline J gene. This sequence joins TRBV29 and TRBJ2-7; no reliable D call. The CDR3 runs 12 residues. The germline V gene has CDR1 MSHET and CDR2 SYDVDS. The DNA read from the CDR3 is TGTGCTAGCAGTTTATTACAGTAT. This sequence encodes CASSLLQY. The CDR3, in full, reads CASSLLQYEQYF.

A remark on this clone: The genes are named according to mouse. The read stops 4 residues short of the end of the CDR3; the missing end is completed from the germline J gene. V usage is TRBV17 and J usage is TRBJ2-7; D gene unclear. CDR1 MNHDT and CDR2 YYDKIL come from the germline V gene. Trimming removed 3 bases from V and 0 bases from J, with 12 bases in between. The CDR3 is made up of 15 amino acids. CDR3 DNA, as far as it was read: TGTGCTAGCAGTAGTGTGCAGGAGAGCTCCTAT. Translated, it gives CASSSVQESSY. The CDR3 as a whole reads CASSSVQESSYEQYF.

This clone was counted many times. The genes and germline here are from mouse. The CDR3 end falls 4 residues outside the read, so it is completed with the germline J gene. V and J are TRBV13-3 and TRBJ1-1; 7 nucleotides match TRBD1. After removal of 2 bases from V and 3 bases from J, the junction contained 7 bases not matched to a gene. This CDR3 has 15 residues. The germline gives CDR1 NNHDY, CDR2 SYVADS. CDR3 bases read: TGTGCCAGCAGTGAGAGGGGGCGCGGCGACACA. This gives the protein CASSERGRGDT. The whole CDR3 sequence is CASSERGRGDTEVFF.

This clone appeared a few times. Gene names and germline match the mouse. The read terminates 4 residues ahead of where the CDR3 ends, so the germline J gene completes it. The chain links TRBV13-3 to TRBJ1-4; unclear D gene. This CDR3 comprises 15 residues. Trimming stripped 4 bases from V and 0 bases from J, with 10 bases between. Germline loops: CDR1 NNHDY, CDR2 SYVADS. The CDR3 spells CASSSNKFSNERLFF. The sequenced part of the CDR3 DNA is TGTGCCAGCAGTTCAAACAAATTTTCCAACGAA.

This clone was counted a few times. The gene names given are mouse names. From the germline J gene comes the end of the CDR3, since the read stops 4 residues before it. The chain couples TRBV19 to TRBJ2-1, with 10 bases lining up with TRBD2. CDR1 and CDR2 from the germline V gene are FNHDT and SITEND (reference sequence). This CDR3 contains 15 residues. CDR3 sequence reads: CASSIGTGEGAEQFF. The sequenced part of the CDR3 DNA is TGTGCCAGCAGTATCGGGACTGGGGAGGGGGCT.

This clone was detected only a few times. Gene names are mouse gene names. The read finishes 4 residues shy of the CDR3 end, and the germline J gene is used to complete it. The J gene is TRBJ2-3, the V gene TRBV19, with 8 bases matching TRBD2. In germline, CDR1 is FNHDT, CDR2 SITEND (reference sequence). The CDR3 length is 13 residues. J lost 2 bases, V lost 6 bases, and 2 bases had no gene match. The covered CDR3 bases are TGTGCCAGCACTGGGGGGTTTGCAGAA. Its translation is CASTGGFAE. The full CDR3 protein reads CASTGGFAETLYF.

This clone has more than one count but fewer than ten. Genes and germline come from the mouse. The read terminates 4 residues before the CDR3 end, so the remaining end is supplied by the germline J gene. The chain carries TRBV13-1 and TRBJ2-3, with TRBD1 identical over 7 bases. The CDR3 is 15 residues long. From germline, CDR1 is NSHNY and CDR2 SYGAGN. J gave up 3 bases and V 1 base, and 5 bases lay outside the gene matches. The CDR3 protein is CASSDWGRGAETLYF. The covered CDR3 bases are TGTGCCAGCAGTGATTGGGGCAGGGGGGCAGAA.

In regard to this clone: Germline and genes: mouse. The read ends 4 residues early relative to the CDR3; the germline J gene fills the gap. The chain links TRBV13-3 to TRBJ2-2; TRBD1 aligns across 8 bases. V lost 5 bases to trimming and J lost 3 bases; unmatched junction nucleotides: 3. This CDR3 contains 14 residues. CDR1 and CDR2 from the germline V gene are NNHDY and SYVADS. The CDR3 here is CASRQGEDTGQLYF. Partial CDR3 DNA: TGTGCCAGCAGACAGGGGGAGGACACCGGG.

This clone was recorded many times. The listed genes are named as in mouse. The read halts 4 residues ahead of the CDR3 end, with the missing end drawn from the germline J gene. This sample also contains other DNA sequences that code for the same CDR3. This sequence joins TRBV13-1 and TRBJ1-1; a possible D gene is TRBD1 (6 bases). The germline V gene encodes CDR1 NSHNY and CDR2 SYGAGN. Trimming cost V 2 bases and J 1 base, with 9 bases left between them. CDR3 length equals 14 residues. The sequenced CDR3 bases are TGTGCCAGCAGTGACAGGGGAGGGAACACA. As protein: CASSDRGGNT. The entire CDR3 sequence reads CASSDRGGNTEVFF.

The table lists this clone with a few counts. Gene names denote mouse genes. The DNA ends 4 residues before the CDR3 does, and the rest of the CDR3 is filled in from the germline J gene. V usage is TRBV17 and J usage is TRBJ2-1, with 8 bases matching TRBD1. The CDR3 contains 16 residues. CDR1 MNHDT and CDR2 YYDKIL come from the germline V gene. The ends lost 6 bases at V and 3 bases at J; junction bases unmatched: 10. The CDR3 bases that were read are TGTGCTAGCAGAGCCCTCTCGGACAGGGCCTATGCT. It translates to CASRALSDRAYA. The entire CDR3 protein is CASRALSDRAYAEQFF. Supplemented by reference TRBV17 and TRBJ2-1, the full variable domain reads DTTVKQNPRYKLARVGKPVNLICSQTMNHDTMYWYQKKPNQAPKLLLFYYDKILNREADTFEKFQSSRPNNSFCSLYIGSAGLEYSAMYLCASRALSDRAYAEQFFGPGTRLTVL.

There are a few counts of this clone. The listed genes are named as in mouse. The read halts 4 residues ahead of the CDR3 end, with the missing end drawn from the germline J gene. The V call is TRBV1, the J call TRBJ2-2; a weak D match, TRBD2 (5 bases). V was pared by 0 bases and J by 3 bases, with 11 bases between. CDR1 and CDR2 (germline): NSQYPW, LRSPGD (reference sequence). This CDR3 has 16 residues. The sequenced part of the CDR3 DNA is TGCACCTGCAGTGCAGAATTTGGGGTCGACACCGGG. It encodes CTCSAEFGVDTG. The entire CDR3 protein reads CTCSAEFGVDTGQLYF. The full variable domain, in which reference TRBV1 and TRBJ2-2 provide the parts outside the CDR3, is VTLLEQNPRWRLVPRGQAVNLRCILKNSQYPWMSWYQQDLQKQLQWLFTLRSPGDKEVKSLPGADYLATRVTDTELRLQVANMSQGRTLYCTCSAEFGVDTGQLYFGEGSKLTVL.

The sample holds a few counts of this clone. The gene symbols are mouse symbols. The CDR3 end falls 4 residues outside the read, so it is completed with the germline J gene. The V call is TRBV13-2, the J call TRBJ2-1; the match to TRBD1 covers 8 bases. Germline trimming cut 0 bases from V and 3 bases from J; bases unmatched to any gene: 2. This CDR3 has 15 residues. Germline CDR1 is NNHNN and CDR2 is SYGAGS (reference sequence). CDR3 DNA (partial): TGTGCCAGCGGTGATGCCCAGGGGGCCTATGCT. Translation: CASGDAQGAYA. The full-length CDR3 reads as CASGDAQGAYAEQFF.

This clone came up a few times. Mouse germline and gene names are used. The part of the CDR3 DNA that was read is TGCACCTGCAGTGCCCTCTGGATTAACCAAGAC. Protein sequence: CTCSALWINQD. The CDR3 in full is CTCSALWINQDTQYF. The V and J genes are TRBV1 and TRBJ2-5; D remains ambiguous. Read sequence stops 4 residues before the CDR3 end, and the germline J gene provides the missing end. This CDR3 is built from 15 residues. Germline V lookup: CDR1 NSQYPW, CDR2 LRSPGD (reference sequence). Trimming shortened V by 3 bases and J by 0 bases, and 10 bases separated the two germline ends.

This clone was detected only a few times. The gene names here belong to mouse. The CDR3 is cut off 4 residues early in the read; its end comes from the germline J gene. This specimen includes other DNA sequences encoding the same CDR3. J is TRBJ2-7 and V is TRBV31; TRBD1 aligns across 12 bases. Germline V gene data show CDR1 as GKSSPN and CDR2 as SITVG. This CDR3 is 14 amino acids long. This CDR3 is CAWSLGTGGDEQYF. The CDR3 DNA, read in part, is TGTGCCTGGAGTCTGGGGACAGGGGGCGAT.

With regard to this clone: Germline and genes here are mouse. The read falls 4 residues short of the CDR3 end, and the missing part is taken from the germline J gene. This chain links TRBV17 with TRBJ2-5; D might be TRBD1 (6 bases). Germline CDR1 reads MNHDT; CDR2 reads YYDKIL. The CDR3 has 14 amino acids. CDR3 sequence reads: CASSRGTRGDTQYF. The sequenced part of the CDR3 DNA is TGTGCTAGCAGTAGAGGGACCAGGGGAGAC.

There are a few counts of this clone. The gene symbols are mouse symbols. The DNA read from the CDR3 is TGTGCCAGCAGTATCGACTGGGGAATTGGAAAC. This translates into CASSIDWGIGN. The full-length CDR3 reads as CASSIDWGIGNTLYF. This chain joins TRBV19 and TRBJ2-4, with 8 bases fitting TRBD2. The read ends 4 residues before the CDR3 terminus; that terminus is restored from the germline J gene. This CDR3 is 15 amino acids long. CDR1 is FNHDT, CDR2 SITEND, per germline (reference sequence).

Concerning this clone itself: The gene names given are mouse names. The sequenced fragment ends 4 residues before the CDR3 boundary, so the rest is inferred from the germline J gene. This CDR3 is also generated by other DNA sequences in the sample. This chain connects TRBV1 to TRBJ1-2; TRBD1 matches at 9 bases. The CDR3 runs 15 residues. J lost 3 bases, V lost 1 base, and 3 bases had no gene match. The germline gives CDR1 NSQYPW, CDR2 LRSPGD (reference sequence). CDR3 protein: CTCSAGTGEDSDYTF. CDR3 bases read: TGCACCTGCAGTGCAGGGACAGGGGAGGACTCC.

As concerns this clone: Here the gene names and germline are mouse. CDR3 sequence: CASSDTTGGASAETLYF. Partial CDR3 DNA: TGTGCCAGCAGTGATACGACTGGGGGGGCTAGTGCAGAA. The chain joins TRBV13-3 to TRBJ2-3; 12 bases are shared with TRBD2. The read gets to within 4 residues of the CDR3 end, and the germline J gene fills in the rest. This CDR3 has 17 residues. From germline, CDR1 is NNHDY and CDR2 SYVADS. The V gene end was trimmed by 1 base and the J gene end by 0 bases; junction bases not matched to a gene: 3.

This clone has only a few counts. Genes and germline are mouse. CDR3 DNA (partial): TGTGCCAGCAGTGAAGCGACAGGTATTTTTTCCAACGAA. Protein: CASSEATGIFSNE. The whole CDR3 is CASSEATGIFSNERLFF. This rearrangement joins TRBV13-3 to TRBJ1-4; the D gene is possibly TRBD1 (6 bases). The read ends 4 residues before the CDR3 terminus; that terminus is restored from the germline J gene. The CDR3 covers 17 residues. CDR1 NNHDY and CDR2 SYVADS come from the germline V gene. V lost 2 bases and J 0 bases, leaving 14 bases between the germline ends. Based on the CDR3 plus reference TRBV13-3 and TRBJ1-4, the full variable domain is EAAVTQSPRSKVAVTGGKVTLSCHQTNNHDYMYWYRQDTGHGLRLIHYSYVADSTEKGDIPDGYKASRPSQENFSLILELASLSQTAVYFCASSEATGIFSNERLFFGHGTKLSVL.

As concerns this clone: Mouse germline and gene names are used. From the germline J gene comes the end of the CDR3, since the read stops 4 residues before it. The gene calls are TRBV19 and TRBJ2-1; TRBD2 agrees at 9 bases. J gave up 6 bases and V 6 bases, and 4 bases lay outside the gene matches. CDR3 length: 13 amino acids. Germline V gene lookup returns CDR1 FNHDT and CDR2 SITEND (reference sequence). Partial CDR3 DNA: TGTGCCAGCACGACTGGGGGTGGTGCT. Its translation is CASTTGGGA. The entire CDR3 is CASTTGGGAEQFF.

This clone came up a few times. Here the gene names and germline are mouse. The read halts 4 residues ahead of the CDR3 end, with the missing end drawn from the germline J gene. V usage is TRBV13-3 and J usage is TRBJ1-4, with a tentative D call TRBD1 (6 bases). Germline loops: CDR1 NNHDY, CDR2 SYVADS. The germline V and J ends were trimmed by 1 base and 5 bases, with 12 bases remaining between them. This CDR3 comprises 15 residues. The CDR3 region is CASSDWDKINERLFF. CDR3 DNA, as far as it was read: TGTGCCAGCAGTGATTGGGACAAAATAAACGAA.

This clone was observed a few times. The gene names here belong to mouse. The CDR3 loop is CASGLWANAEQFF. Incomplete CDR3 DNA: TGTGCCAGCGGTCTCTGGGCGAATGCT. The J gene is TRBJ2-1, the V gene TRBV13-2; maybe TRBD2 (5 bases). The observed sequence ends 4 residues before the CDR3 terminus, with the missing tail filled in from the germline J gene. V dropped 4 bases and J dropped 5 bases, with 10 bases sitting between them. Germline loops: CDR1 NNHNN, CDR2 SYGAGS (reference sequence). There are 13 residues in the CDR3.

About this clone: Here the gene names and germline are mouse. Read data end 4 residues before the CDR3 end; the end is taken from the germline J gene. The chain employs TRBV13-2 and TRBJ2-7, with D tentatively TRBD1 (6 bases). The CDR3 runs 12 residues. Per the germline V gene, CDR1 is NNHNN and CDR2 is SYGAGS (reference sequence). Trimming removed 3 bases from V and 3 bases from J, with 7 bases in between. CDR3 sequence: CASGGTDYEQYF. Partial CDR3 DNA: TGTGCCAGCGGTGGGACAGACTAT.

The sample holds a few counts of this clone. Gene labels here are mouse ones. The read terminates 4 residues ahead of where the CDR3 ends, so the germline J gene completes it. The chain uses TRBV1 and TRBJ2-2; no firm D call. CDR3 length: 16 residues. V lost 0 bases and J 0 bases, leaving 8 bases between the germline ends. Germline CDR1 NSQYPW, CDR2 LRSPGD (reference sequence). CDR3 sequence: CTCSAEITPNTGQLYF. The CDR3 DNA, read in part, is TGCACCTGCAGTGCAGAGATAACACCAAACACCGGG.

Details on this clone: Mouse names are used for the genes. Coverage ceases 4 residues before the CDR3 finishes, and the germline J gene fills in the end. This chain links TRBV13-2 with TRBJ2-1; TRBD1 agrees at 10 bases. CDR3 length equals 14 residues. Germline values: CDR1 NNHNN, CDR2 SYGAGS (reference sequence). The CDR3 here is CASGPGQGRAEQFF. CDR3 bases read: TGTGCCAGCGGTCCGGGACAGGGGAGGGCT.

To note about this clone: The gene names given are mouse names. Read coverage stops 4 residues before the CDR3 terminus; the germline J gene supplies the remainder. The chain employs TRBV19 and TRBJ2-3, with TRBD2 as a possible D gene (5 bases). This CDR3 contains 12 residues. The germline gives CDR1 FNHDT, CDR2 SITEND (reference sequence). The germline V and J ends were trimmed by 7 bases and 2 bases, with 8 bases remaining between them. The CDR3 reads CASRWDAETLYF. The part of the CDR3 DNA that was read is TGTGCCAGCCGCTGGGATGCAGAA.

This clone was observed a few times. Gene and germline names: mouse. The read comes to an end 4 residues before the CDR3 does, leaving the germline J gene to fill in the end. The V call is TRBV13-2, the J call TRBJ1-1; the match to TRBD1 covers 10 bases. Germline V gives CDR1 NNHNN, CDR2 SYGAGS (reference sequence). The CDR3 length is 13 residues. The CDR3: CASGEGDRGEVFF. CDR3 DNA, as far as it was read: TGTGCCAGCGGTGAGGGGGACAGGGGA.

This clone showed up many times. Gene names and germline match the mouse. The read falls 4 residues short of the CDR3 end, and the missing part is taken from the germline J gene. V is TRBV13-3 and J is TRBJ2-1, with TRBD1 identical over 8 bases. CDR1 is NNHDY and CDR2 is SYVADS in the germline V gene. This CDR3 region has 13 residues. The V gene end was trimmed by 6 bases and the J gene end by 4 bases; junction bases not matched to a gene: 3. CDR3 protein: CASKQGGYAEQFF. The covered CDR3 bases are TGTGCCAGCAAACAGGGGGGATATGCT.

This clone has a count of ten or more. Each gene name is a mouse one. The read terminates 4 residues ahead of where the CDR3 ends, so the germline J gene completes it. The rearrangement joins TRBV13-3 to TRBJ1-2; TRBD1 is a possible D gene (5 bases). The germline V gene encodes CDR1 NNHDY and CDR2 SYVADS. The CDR3 length is 12 residues. The CDR3 DNA, read in part, is TGTGCCAGCAGGCTCTCTGGGGGC. Amino acids: CASRLSGG. The full-length CDR3 reads as CASRLSGGDYTF.

This clone was counted between two and nine times. Gene names denote mouse genes. The DNA ends 4 residues before the CDR3 does, and the rest of the CDR3 is filled in from the germline J gene. The rearrangement links TRBV13-3 to TRBJ1-4, with D possibly TRBD1 on 6 matching bases. The CDR3 extends over 15 amino acids. Trimming removed 5 bases from V and 3 bases from J, with 14 bases in between. From germline, CDR1 is NNHDY and CDR2 SYVADS. CDR3 bases read: TGTGCCAGCAGCCCACCGGGGGGCACCAACGAA. Protein sequence: CASSPPGGTNE. Given in full, the CDR3 is CASSPPGGTNERLFF.

This clone was recorded a few times. Any gene name here is a mouse gene name. The read comes to an end 4 residues before the CDR3 does, leaving the germline J gene to fill in the end. The chain joins TRBV13-2 to TRBJ2-3, with 7 bases fitting TRBD2. Trimming removed 1 base from V and 1 base from J; junction bases left unmatched: 6. CDR3 size: 16 residues. Germline loops: CDR1 NNHNN, CDR2 SYGAGS (reference sequence). The CDR3 here is CASGDRVGGGAETLYF. Partial CDR3 DNA: TGTGCCAGCGGTGATCGAGTGGGGGGAGGTGCAGAA.